Listed below are T cell receptor beta chains from one sample, sequenced in a study of shared clonotypes between healthy human individuals. The table came from immunoSEQ multiplex PCR; TCRdb's copy has only in-frame clones and leaves some out. The sample includes about 2.2 million clones, 85% to 95% seen only once; the top ten take 1.5% to 2%. The sequenced sample was naive CD8+ T cells from PBMCs. Receptor source: a man aged 18 to 29 in good health. Some clones in this sample may be carry-over from other donors' samples. Each CDR3 is given with its conserved first and last residue. The D gene is left open where the match is weak. Rows give clone size only sometimes, using once, few, many, or a class for an expanded clone.

length	V	size	D	J	DNA	CDR3
21	TRBV27	.	.	TRBJ1-1	TGTGCCAGCACTATTCCAAGTTTATCTATTCGTAGGGGCAGGGCAAATGCTGAAGCTTTCTTT	CASTIPSLSIRRGRANAEAFF
16	TRBV19	.	TRBD1	TRBJ1-2	TGTGCCAGTGGAAACCGGGGACAGGGGGCTGGCTATGGCTACACCTTC	CASGNRGQGAGYGYTF
16	TRBV9	.	.	TRBJ1-3	TGTGCCAGCAGCCCGTCAAGGGTCCTCTCTGGAAACACCATATATTTT	CASSPSRVLSGNTIYF
13	TRBV5-4	.	.	TRBJ2-7	TGTGCCAGCAGCTTGGCTCTCGGCTACGAGCAGTACTTC	CASSLALGYEQYF
15	TRBV29-1	.	.	TRBJ1-1	TGCAGCGTCCAGGGCGGATTGAGGGCGAACACTGAAGCTTTCTTT	CSVQGGLRANTEAFF
13	TRBV7-9	.	.	TRBJ1-2	TGTGCCAGCAGCTTAGCCGCAGTTTATGGCTACACCTTC	CASSLAAVYGYTF
11	TRBV10-2	few	.	TRBJ1-5	TGCGCCGCCGGGGGGGGACAGCCCCAGCATTTT	CAAGGGQPQHF
17	TRBV28	.	TRBD2	TRBJ2-7	TGTGCCAGCAGTTCCGGGACTAGCGGACTCCACTCCTACGAGCAGTACTTC	CASSSGTSGLHSYEQYF
13	TRBV7-3	.	.	TRBJ2-5	TGTGCCAGCAGCTTATCGGCAGCAGAGACCCAGTACTTC	CASSLSAAETQYF
14	TRBV7-9	.	TRBD1	TRBJ2-1	TGTGCCAGCAGCTCCTTGGACAGGGGAAATCGAGAGTTCTTC	CASSSLDRGNREFF
12	TRBV7-3	.	.	TRBJ2-1	TGTGCCAGCAGCCCGGGGACCGCTGAGCAGTTCTTC	CASSPGTAEQFF
13	TRBV9	.	.	TRBJ2-1	TGTGCCAGCAGCCCGGGACGGAACAATGAGCAGTTCTTC	CASSPGRNNEQFF
15	TRBV4-2	.	.	TRBJ2-2	TGTGCCAGCAGCCGTCCAGGGGCCGACACCGGGGAGCTGTTTTTT	CASSRPGADTGELFF
11	TRBV6-1	.	.	TRBJ1-2	TGTGCCAGCAAGGAGGGAAATGGCTACACCTTC	CASKEGNGYTF
13	TRBV27	.	.	TRBJ1-5	TGTGCCAGCAGTCCCCGGGGCGGTCAGCCCCAGCATTTT	CASSPRGGQPQHF
16	TRBV23-1	.	.	TRBJ1-5	TGCGCCAGCAGTCAAATCGGGCCGGCTAGCAATCAGCCCCAGCATTTT	CASSQIGPASNQPQHF
19	TRBV27	.	.	TRBJ2-1	TGTGCCAGCAGCCCCCTCGTGGGTCCTACCCTTAGCTCCTACAATGAGCAGTTCTTC	CASSPLVGPTLSSYNEQFF
14	TRBV9	.	TRBD2	TRBJ2-1	TGTGCCAGCAGCGCTAAGCGGGAGTACAGTGAGCAGTTCTTC	CASSAKREYSEQFF
18	TRBV4-1	.	.	TRBJ1-1	TGCGCCAGCAGCTACGGCCCCTCGGTGGTTCTCATGAACACTGAAGCTTTCTTT	CASSYGPSVVLMNTEAFF
16	TRBV19	.	.	TRBJ2-1	TGTGCCAGTAGTATCGAACACAGACGACTATACAATGAGCAGTTCTTC	CASSIEHRRLYNEQFF
12	TRBV30	.	.	TRBJ1-1	TGTGCCTGGAGTGTACGAGGCACTGAAGCTTTCTTT	CAWSVRGTEAFF
14	TRBV10-1	.	TRBD1	TRBJ2-1	TGCGCCAGCAGTGAGTCGACAGGGGGTCATGAGCAGTTCTTC	CASSESTGGHEQFF
16	TRBV4-1	.	TRBD1	TRBJ1-4	TGCGCCAGCAGCCAACTACAGGGACAGGGTGACGAAAAACTGTTTTTT	CASSQLQGQGDEKLFF
15	TRBV6-6	.	.	TRBJ1-2	TGTGCCACCTTCCAGCAGGACCCTCCCCCCTATGGCTACACCTTC	CATFQQDPPPYGYTF
16	TRBV27	.	TRBD2	TRBJ2-1	TGTGCCAGCAGTTTATCCATAGCGGGCTCCTACAATGAGCAGTTCTTC	CASSLSIAGSYNEQFF
16	TRBV28	.	TRBD2	TRBJ2-7	TGTGCCAGCAGGCCGACCGGGACTAGCGGGAACTACGAGCAGTACTTC	CASRPTGTSGNYEQYF
14	TRBV9	.	.	TRBJ2-7	TGTGCCAGCAGCGTAGGTCAGGATCCGCACGAGCAGTACTTC	CASSVGQDPHEQYF
14	TRBV7-9	.	TRBD2	TRBJ2-7	TGTGCCAGCAGCCCGATAGCGGGGGTGGGAGAGCAGTACTTC	CASSPIAGVGEQYF
14	TRBV29-1	.	.	TRBJ2-2	TGCAGCGTTGAGGCAGGGTGGAACACCGGGGAGCTGTTTTTT	CSVEAGWNTGELFF
13	TRBV9	.	.	TRBJ1-5	TGTGCCAGCAGCGTAGCTGGCAATCAGCCCCAGCATTTT	CASSVAGNQPQHF
14	TRBV28	.	.	TRBJ2-1	TGTGCCAGCAGTCCTTGGACAGACCACAATGAGCAGTTCTTC	CASSPWTDHNEQFF
18	TRBV7-8	.	.	TRBJ2-1	TGTGCCAGCAGCTTATCGCCAGGGTTTACGGGTAGCTGGGATGAGCAGTTCTTC	CASSLSPGFTGSWDEQFF
14	TRBV7-9	.	.	TRBJ2-1	TGTGCCAGCAGCCGCCCTGGGATTGGGGGTGAGCAGTTCTTC	CASSRPGIGGEQFF
16	TRBV2	.	.	TRBJ2-3	TGTGCCAGCAGTGAAGAGGCGTCACTCCTCACAGATACGCAGTATTTT	CASSEEASLLTDTQYF
15	TRBV5-1	.	.	TRBJ2-3	TGCGCCAGCAGCTTGTTTACAGGGCCCACGGATACGCAGTATTTT	CASSLFTGPTDTQYF